A single sample gave rise to the 19 T cell receptor beta chains below, sequenced in a study of beta chain features in type 1 diabetes (dated by TCRdb to between 2017 and 2018). The protocol used for the library was the immunoSEQ multiplex PCR assay. All of the isolated RNA was reverse transcribed with the High Capacity cDNA Reverse Transcription Kit, so expressed TCRB transcripts were sequenced. In TCRdb, the immuneACCESS table is reduced to in-frame sequences with V and J assigned. These tables do not hold every clone; where another copy was compared, an unresolved V gene accounts for under half, and the others remain unexplained. The sample table contains 310,000 or so clones; only one count was recorded for 9.3% of them. The ten largest clones capture 0.95% to 1.1% of the sample. These receptors' targets are unknown. Points the paper makes about the study in general: In all four CD4+ subsets, TCRB CDR3 length was moderately but significantly shorter in type 1 diabetes patients.

Sequenced: central memory CD4+ T cells from blood. These receptors all stem from a man aged 30 to 45 with type 1 diabetes.

This chain's CDR3 is CASRPTGLNYGYTF. The CDR3 DNA follows: TGTGCCAGCAGACCAACAGGGCTCAACTATGGCTACACCTTC. V usage is TRBV27 and J usage is TRBJ1-2; D perhaps matches TRBD1 (6 bases). The V and J ends lost 6 bases and 2 bases respectively, with 13 bases between them. The CDR3 has 14 amino acids. The germline V gene encodes CDR1 MNHEY and CDR2 SMNVEV (reference sequence).

V usage is TRBV30 and J usage is TRBJ2-5; no clear D gene. Trimming stripped 8 bases from V and 0 bases from J, with 16 bases between. CDR1 is GTSNPN, CDR2 SVGIG, per germline (reference sequence). The CDR3 has 14 amino acids. CDR3 in DNA: TGTGCCAGACCACGGGCACCGTACCAAGAGACCCAGTACTTC. Protein: CARPRAPYQETQYF.

In this sample, this clone turned up a few times. This sequence joins TRBV7-8 and TRBJ2-3; D gene ambiguous. CDR3 size: 16 residues. Germline V CDR1 and CDR2: SGHVS, FQNEAQ. With 3 bases removed from V and 0 bases from J, the gap between germline ends came to 13 bases. As DNA, the CDR3 is TGTGCCAGCAGCTTTACCGGACGACGGAGCACAGATACGCAGTATTTT. Protein product: CASSFTGRRSTDTQYF.

This clone was found a few times. V and J are TRBV30 and TRBJ1-2; a weak D match, TRBD1 (5 bases). V was cut by 1 base and J by 5 bases, with 11 bases left in between. The CDR3 extends over 13 amino acids. Germline CDR1 reads GTSNPN; CDR2 reads SVGIG (reference sequence). The CDR3 nucleotides are TGTGCCTGGAGTGATACAGGTTTTTATGGCTACACCTTC. Translating it yields CAWSDTGFYGYTF.

This clone has only a few counts. The V call is TRBV30, the J call TRBJ1-3; 8 nucleotides match TRBD1. V lost 8 bases and J lost 0; bases outside the gene matches: 3. The germline gives CDR1 GTSNPN, CDR2 SVGIG (reference sequence). This CDR3 is 13 amino acids long. The CDR3 bases are TGTGCCGGACAGGGCGTCTCTGGAAACACCATATATTTT. The encoded protein is CAGQGVSGNTIYF. Variable domain in full (rest from reference TRBV30 and TRBJ1-3): SQTIHQWPATLVQPVGSPLSLECTVEGTSNPNLYWYRQAAGRGLQLLFYSVGIGQISSEVPQNLSASRPQDRQFILSSKKLLLSDSGFYLCAGQGVSGNTIYFGEGSWLTVV.

This clone was observed a few times. The chain recombines TRBV2 with TRBJ1-2; 8 bases agree with TRBD1. CDR3 length: 14 amino acids. The germline V gene has CDR1 SNHLY and CDR2 FYNNEI. The ends lost 7 bases at V and 1 base at J; junction bases unmatched: 5. CDR3 sequence: CASNTGQVNYGYTF. The CDR3 DNA is TGTGCCAGCAATACGGGACAGGTTAACTATGGCTACACCTTC.

The gene calls are TRBV4-2 and TRBJ2-3, with no clear D. The CDR3 runs 15 residues. Germline V gives CDR1 LGHNA, CDR2 YNFKEQ. V lost 2 bases, J lost 2 bases, and 11 bases lay in between. This chain's CDR3 is CASSQNDPITDTQYF. The CDR3 DNA sequence: TGTGCCAGCAGCCAAAATGATCCAATCACAGATACGCAGTATTTT.

This chain links TRBV6-5 with TRBJ2-7; a weak D match, TRBD1 (6 bases). Trimming cost V 2 bases and J 1 base, with 12 bases left between them. Germline-derived CDR1 and CDR2 are MNHEY and SVGAGI. This CDR3 is built from 15 residues. The CDR3 nucleotides are TGTGCCAGCAGTTACGGTACAGGGTATTCCTACGAGCAGTACTTC. Translated: CASSYGTGYSYEQYF.

This sequence joins TRBV7-9 and TRBJ1-2, with D possibly matching TRBD1 (5 bases). This CDR3 has 14 residues. V lost 0 bases and J 5 bases, leaving 10 bases between the germline ends. Germline assignment: CDR1 SEHNR and CDR2 FQNEAQ (reference sequence). In nucleotides, the CDR3 is TGTGCCAGCAGCTTAGCGGGCAGGGAATATGGCTACACCTTC. Translation gives CASSLAGREYGYTF.

This clone has just a few counts. Written as DNA, the CDR3 is TGTGCCTGGAGTGTAGCGGGGCATCAGCCCCAGCATTTT. It translates to CAWSVAGHQPQHF. The V call is TRBV30, the J call TRBJ1-5; TRBD1 might be the D (5 bases). The CDR3 is made up of 13 amino acids. Trimming removed 0 bases at V and 5 bases at J, with 8 bases between. Germline V lookup: CDR1 GTSNPN, CDR2 SVGIG (reference sequence).

The V and J genes are TRBV9 and TRBJ2-3; 7 nucleotides line up with TRBD2. CDR3 length: 14 amino acids. Germline V gene data show CDR1 as SGDLS and CDR2 as YYNGEE. The junction had 6 bases not matched to a gene; V was cut back by 4 bases and J by 4 bases. The CDR3 sequence: CASSISGFSDTQYF. CDR3 bases: TGTGCCAGCAGCATTAGCGGGTTTTCAGATACGCAGTATTTT. Full variable domain (outside the CDR3, taken from reference TRBV9 and TRBJ2-3): DSGVTQTPKHLITATGQRVTLRCSPRSGDLSVYWYQQSLDQGLQFLIQYYNGEERAKGNILERFSAQQFPDLHSELNLSSLELGDSALYFCASSISGFSDTQYFGPGTRLTVL.

This clone was picked up many times. The chain is built from TRBV27 and TRBJ1-4, with 7 bases lining up with TRBD1. CDR1 is MNHEY and CDR2 is SMNVEV in the germline V gene (reference sequence). Trimming took 6 bases from V and 8 from J; bases not matched to a gene: 3. This CDR3 is built from 12 residues. CDR3 DNA: TGTGCCAGCAGCAGGACAGGAGAAAAACTGTTTTTT. This gives the protein CASSRTGEKLFF.

The rearrangement links TRBV9 to TRBJ2-5; possible D gene TRBD1, 6 bases. This CDR3 comprises 15 residues. With 0 bases removed from V and 1 base from J, the gap between germline ends came to 10 bases. Germline V gives CDR1 SGDLS, CDR2 YYNGEE. CDR3 sequence reads: CASSVDQGTQETQYF. For the CDR3, the DNA is TGTGCCAGCAGCGTAGATCAGGGGACCCAAGAGACCCAGTACTTC.

This clone was recorded only once. The rearrangement links TRBV5-1 to TRBJ2-5; D is ambiguous. Looked up from germline, CDR1 is SGHRS and CDR2 is YFSETQ. Trimming pared 0 bases from V and 4 bases from J, leaving 7 bases between. The CDR3 has 13 residues. CDR3 sequence (DNA): TGCGCCAGCAGCTTGGACCCCCCAGAGACCCAGTACTTC. Translation gives CASSLDPPETQYF. Looking up the rest from reference TRBV5-1 and TRBJ2-5 gives the full variable domain: KAGVTQTPRYLIKTRGQQVTLSCSPISGHRSVSWYQQTPGQGLQFLFEYFSETQRNKGNFPGRFSGRQFSNSRSEMNVSTLELGDSALYLCASSLDPPETQYFGPGTRLLVL.

V is TRBV28 and J is TRBJ1-2; D not certain. The length of the CDR3 is 16 residues. Germline V gene data show CDR1 as MDHEN and CDR2 as SYDVKM. Trimming took off 4 bases at V and 8 bases at J, with 23 bases between the two ends. CDR3 coding DNA: TGTGCCAGCAGTTATCCGGGCCTAATGGCTCGGGAGGGCTACACCTTC. As protein: CASSYPGLMAREGYTF.

This clone has just a few counts. J is TRBJ1-1 and V is TRBV5-1; D is perhaps TRBD1 (5 bases). The length of the CDR3 is 14 residues. Per the germline V gene, CDR1 is SGHRS and CDR2 is YFSETQ. Trimming shortened V by 5 bases and J by 6 bases, and 17 bases separated the two germline ends. CDR3 coding DNA: TGCGCCAGCAGTAACTCGGGGCCCGGAGCTGAAGCTTTCTTT. Translating gives CASSNSGPGAEAFF. Full variable domain (remainder filled in from reference TRBV5-1 and TRBJ1-1): KAGVTQTPRYLIKTRGQQVTLSCSPISGHRSVSWYQQTPGQGLQFLFEYFSETQRNKGNFPGRFSGRQFSNSRSEMNVSTLELGDSALYLCASSNSGPGAEAFFGQGTRLTVV.

This clone turned up a few times. V usage is TRBV9 and J usage is TRBJ2-3; tentatively, D is TRBD2 (5 bases). V was pared by 0 bases and J by 11 bases, with 13 bases between. CDR1 SGDLS and CDR2 YYNGEE come from the germline V gene. This CDR3 is 13 amino acids long. Written as DNA, the CDR3 is TGTGCCAGCAGCGTAGCGGCCGGGGAGCGGCAGTATTTT. Protein sequence: CASSVAAGERQYF.

The chain combines TRBV6-5 with TRBJ2-2; no reliable D call. Trimming removed 7 bases at V and 4 bases at J, with 13 bases between. CDR3 length: 14 amino acids. Germline V gene lookup returns CDR1 MNHEY and CDR2 SVGAGI. CDR3: CASMARLVTGELFF. DNA for the CDR3: TGTGCCAGCATGGCCCGTTTGGTCACCGGGGAGCTGTTTTTT.

The rearrangement links TRBV30 to TRBJ2-3; 7 bases line up with TRBD2. The CDR3 covers 15 residues. Germline CDR1 and CDR2: GTSNPN and SVGIG (reference sequence). V shed 3 bases, J shed 2 bases, and the junction held 8 bases outside the gene matches. CDR3 nucleotide sequence: TGTGCCTGGAGCCCGGGACTATCCGACACAGATACGCAGTATTTT. Protein sequence: CAWSPGLSDTDTQYF. Drawing the rest from reference TRBV30 and TRBJ2-3, the complete variable domain is SQTIHQWPATLVQPVGSPLSLECTVEGTSNPNLYWYRQAAGRGLQLLFYSVGIGQISSEVPQNLSASRPQDRQFILSSKKLLLSDSGFYLCAWSPGLSDTDTQYFGPGTRLTVL.